The clone carrying this TCR beta chain was found once. The antigen is undetermined. CD45RA+ naive and CD45RA-negative memory subsets were separated from CD4+ cells. The germline gives CDR1 KGHSH, CDR2 LQKENI. Deletions cut 1 base from V and 1 base from J, with 13 bases between. The CDR3 is made up of 17 amino acids. These data originate in a study of shared clonotypes between healthy human individuals. General study points: A reduction in generation probabilities was seen for non-shared clonotypes relative to those shared by all four donors.

TCRdb's table, derived via immunoSEQ multiplex PCR, lists solely in-frame clones and lacks some. Of around 1.5 million clones listed, about 98% were seen once; the top ten hold around 0.47%. The TCR sequence derives from a man aged 25-45 years in good health. Sequencing used naive CD4+ T cells sorted from blood. The sample's subset: CD45RA+ positively selected. The gene calls are TRBV18 and TRBJ2-2, with a weak D call TRBD1 (6 bases). The CDR3 loop is CASSPLGGGQNTGELFF. Written as DNA, the CDR3 is TGTGCCAGCTCACCACTTGGTGGGGGACAGAACACCGGGGAGCTGTTTTTT.